A selection of T cell receptor beta chains follows, all from one sample in a study of T cells in tuberculosis. Using immunoSEQ multiplex PCR, the repertoire was profiled, and TCRdb retains in-frame clones only, with some absent. The table has about 88,000 clones, about nine tenths seen once. Source material: CD1b-GMM tetramer-negative cells sorted from PBMCs. These receptors all stem from an adult woman with latent tuberculosis. Both conserved end residues are trimmed from each CDR3. Not every row has a clone size; where given, it reads once, few, many or a size class.

TRBJ2-1 NA TRBV7-2 ASALTQGNEQF
TRBJ1-6 NA TRBV4-2 ASSQDPRDSPLH
TRBJ2-7 once TRBV5-4 ASSLGRGNYEQY
TRBJ2-7 once TRBV12-5 ASGLVPAGAGEQY
TRBJ1-5 NA TRBV10-1 ASSEGQISNQPQH
TRBJ1-1 NA TRBV4-1 ASSQETGGDWNTEAF
TRBJ1-2 NA TRBV6-5 AILRDYGYT
TRBJ1-2 once TRBV28 ASRLPPGEYGYT
TRBJ2-5 NA TRBV27 ASSWGGNQETQY
TRBJ1-6 NA TRBV28 ASSLPEGGWNSPLH
TRBJ1-6 NA TRBV19 ASSRLGQGSASPLH
TRBJ2-5 NA TRBV11-3 ASSLNSGGTETQY
TRBJ1-4 NA TRBV7-2 ASSLVAGKRLF
TRBJ1-5 NA TRBV28 ASSFNGDQPQH
TRBJ2-5 once TRBV11-2 ASSYRDRVGEQY
TRBJ1-1 NA TRBV5-1 ASSFQGLYTEAF
TRBJ2-4 NA TRBV5-1 ASSLGTGQAQNIQY
TRBJ2-3 NA TRBV5-8 ASSLGGGTDTQY
TRBJ1-1 NA TRBV19 ASSIAQTAPNTEAF
TRBJ1-6 NA TRBV27 ASSPRDTYNSPLH
TRBJ1-6 NA TRBV28 ASSSQPGQGVGNSPLH
TRBJ1-5 NA TRBV19 ASHPRVRQRNQPQH
TRBJ2-7 once TRBV19 ASSIQTGTYEQY
TRBJ2-4 NA TRBV29-1 SAGRGGIAKNIQY
TRBJ2-2 once TRBV7-3 ASSSNPGQGITGELF
TRBJ1-1 NA TRBV2 ASSEATEGWAF
TRBJ1-3 NA TRBV5-1 ASSLATGNSGNTIY
TRBJ1-5 NA TRBV28 ASSLETGISNQPQH
TRBJ2-4 NA TRBV7-2 ASSLAGTAKNIQY
TRBJ2-6 NA TRBV5-1 ASSPGTGSSGANVLT
TRBJ1-5 NA TRBV6-6 ASKNNLRGSNQPQH
TRBJ2-5 NA TRBV5-6 ASSWALGQETQY
TRBJ2-5 once TRBV11-2 ASSLSGEETQY
TRBJ2-3 NA TRBV7-8 ASSLYGGRGTDTQY
TRBJ2-5 once TRBV9 ASSPGQGGGETQY
TRBJ1-2 NA TRBV28 ASSLRTGGYT
TRBJ1-6 NA TRBV7-8 ASSSTRDRGSPLH
TRBJ2-3 NA TRBV19 ASSTRLVYTQY
TRBJ2-1 NA TRBV29-1 SVERGTSGGYNEQF
TRBJ2-1 NA TRBV2 ASIMGTIRNEQF
TRBJ1-1 once TRBV4-1 ASSQESGGTEAF
TRBJ2-5 NA TRBV6-1 ASSTGGRETQY
TRBJ2-2 NA TRBV9 ASSGGRPSNTGELF
TRBJ2-7 few TRBV6-6 ASSLTGRAYEQY
TRBJ1-5 NA TRBV4-2 ASSQDPTGGADQPQH
TRBJ2-5 NA TRBV11-3 ASSLFHGTTQETQY